A single TCR beta chain is shown here with its context. Some clones are missing from TCRdb's copy, which holds only in-frame ones; the method was immunoSEQ multiplex PCR. In the table there are over 110,000 clones, roughly 92% of which are singletons. This sample is part of a study of T cell responses to AZD1222 COVID-19 vaccine. The TCR sequence derives from an adult who received the AZD1222 COVID-19 vaccine. Sequencing was performed on peripheral blood, taken 28 days after the second AZD1222 dose.

CDR3 protein: CASTLGHNSPLHF. The CDR3 nucleotides are TGTGCCAGCACCCTGGGACATAATTCACCCCTCCACTTT. The chain employs TRBV6-5 and TRBJ1-6, with D possibly TRBD1 on 5 matching bases. This CDR3 spans 13 amino acids. V was cut by 7 bases and J by 5 bases, with 9 bases left in between. CDR1 and CDR2 from the germline V gene are MNHEY and SVGAGI.